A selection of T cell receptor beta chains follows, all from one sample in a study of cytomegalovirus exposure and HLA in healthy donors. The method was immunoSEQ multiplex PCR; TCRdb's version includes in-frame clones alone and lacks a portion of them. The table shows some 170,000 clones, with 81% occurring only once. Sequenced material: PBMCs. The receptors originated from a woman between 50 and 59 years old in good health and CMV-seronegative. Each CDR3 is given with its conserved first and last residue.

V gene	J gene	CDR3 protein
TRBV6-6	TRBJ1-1	CASSYGGMNTEAFF
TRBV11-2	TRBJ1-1	CASRATGLTFF
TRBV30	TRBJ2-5	CACSGSYQETQYF
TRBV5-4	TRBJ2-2	CASSFRVTGELFF
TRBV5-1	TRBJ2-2	CASSLGLSNTGELFF
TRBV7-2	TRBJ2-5	CASSGSSGSGETQYF
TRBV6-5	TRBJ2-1	CASSLDSSSAYEQFF
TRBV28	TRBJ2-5	CASSLTASGKTQYF
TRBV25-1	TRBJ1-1	CASSDPGQGAPEAFF
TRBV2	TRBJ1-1	CASSEYGQGEAFF
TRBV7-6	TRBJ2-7	CASSLAAGSSYEQYF
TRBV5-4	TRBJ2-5	CASSLAHRETQYF
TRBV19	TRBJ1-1	CASTTGMRMNTEAFF
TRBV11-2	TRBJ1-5	CASSDGTGFQPQHF
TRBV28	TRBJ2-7	CASRWTGSTYEQYF
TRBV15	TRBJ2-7	CATSSPRGLHEQYF
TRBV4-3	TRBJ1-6	CASSQDPQGRTSPLHF
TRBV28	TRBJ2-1	CASRGAGGQVNEQFF
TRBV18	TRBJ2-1	CASSPQSNNEQFF
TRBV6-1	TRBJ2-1	CASRTVSYNEQFF
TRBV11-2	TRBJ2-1	CASSLALSPLRNEQFF
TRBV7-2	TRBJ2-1	CASSRSGRAPNEQFF
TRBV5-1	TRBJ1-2	CASSPQGVPLANYGYTF
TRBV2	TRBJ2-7	CASQGTSGVSYEQYF
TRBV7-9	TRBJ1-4	CASSPGGQKATNEKLFF
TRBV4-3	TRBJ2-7	CASSQDPTGGPYEQYF
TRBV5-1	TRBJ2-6	CASSPGTGGTGANVLTF
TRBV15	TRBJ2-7	CATSRDLGTADYSSYEQYF
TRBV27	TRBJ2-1	CASSPGYSGSEQFF
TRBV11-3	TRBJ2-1	CASSPRAGGNDEQFF
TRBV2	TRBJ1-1	CASSVDRGRSEAFF
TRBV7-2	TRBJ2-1	CASSAVSGTRVGNEQFF
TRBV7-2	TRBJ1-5	CASSLQTGGEQPQHF
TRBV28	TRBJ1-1	CASSPGQTNTEAFF
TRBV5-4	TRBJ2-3	CASSPGLAGAQDTQYF
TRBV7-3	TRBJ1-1	CASSFRTNTEAFF
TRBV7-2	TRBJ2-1	CASSSSGTGYNEQFF
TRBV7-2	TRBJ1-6	CASSLAGNNSPLHF
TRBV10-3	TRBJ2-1	CAIGTSGGPYEQFF
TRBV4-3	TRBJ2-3	CASSQDLADTQYF
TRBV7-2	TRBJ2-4	CASSLAGSGPIQYF
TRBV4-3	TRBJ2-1	CASSRDSSYNEQFF
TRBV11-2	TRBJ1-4	CASSFTRKPTNEKLFF
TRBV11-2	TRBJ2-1	CASSLLAGGPNEQFF
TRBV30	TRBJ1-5	CAWGLKGSGGLVPQHF